A selection of T cell receptor beta chains follows, all from one sample in a study of blood T cell repertoires in COVID-19. TCRdb's copy holds only in-frame clones and misses some; the assay was immunoSEQ multiplex PCR. This table has approximately 150,000 clones, roughly 87% appearing once. The sequencing sample was made of peripheral blood. The receptor set was obtained from a woman aged 45-65 years with acute or convalescent COVID-19. The CDR3 runs from the conserved cysteine through the conserved F or W. Fields, in order: V gene, CDR3 protein.

v_gene: TRBV5-1
CDR3aa: CASSDGQGRTFF

v_gene: TRBV7-8
CDR3aa: CASSLRHPNTEAFF

v_gene: TRBV7-8
CDR3aa: CASSLSDSLATGELFF

v_gene: TRBV30
CDR3aa: CAWGKRSQETQYF

v_gene: TRBV12-3/TRBV12-4
CDR3aa: CASTTREDTQYF

v_gene: TRBV30
CDR3aa: CAWRIDSYGYTF

v_gene: TRBV20-1
CDR3aa: CSASPTGLREQYF

v_gene: TRBV11-3
CDR3aa: CASSPTETSSYNEQFF

v_gene: TRBV5-6
CDR3aa: CASTSDLLGNTIYF

v_gene: TRBV27
CDR3aa: CASSFLGLSDTQYF

v_gene: TRBV11-2
CDR3aa: CASSLGNRAYEQYF

v_gene: TRBV4-1
CDR3aa: CASSGPGTGGNTEAFF

v_gene: TRBV6-1
CDR3aa: CASSAQGQGPSNEQFF

v_gene: TRBV27
CDR3aa: CASSLFGTGELNEQFF

v_gene: TRBV18
CDR3aa: CASSPGQGLWEQFF